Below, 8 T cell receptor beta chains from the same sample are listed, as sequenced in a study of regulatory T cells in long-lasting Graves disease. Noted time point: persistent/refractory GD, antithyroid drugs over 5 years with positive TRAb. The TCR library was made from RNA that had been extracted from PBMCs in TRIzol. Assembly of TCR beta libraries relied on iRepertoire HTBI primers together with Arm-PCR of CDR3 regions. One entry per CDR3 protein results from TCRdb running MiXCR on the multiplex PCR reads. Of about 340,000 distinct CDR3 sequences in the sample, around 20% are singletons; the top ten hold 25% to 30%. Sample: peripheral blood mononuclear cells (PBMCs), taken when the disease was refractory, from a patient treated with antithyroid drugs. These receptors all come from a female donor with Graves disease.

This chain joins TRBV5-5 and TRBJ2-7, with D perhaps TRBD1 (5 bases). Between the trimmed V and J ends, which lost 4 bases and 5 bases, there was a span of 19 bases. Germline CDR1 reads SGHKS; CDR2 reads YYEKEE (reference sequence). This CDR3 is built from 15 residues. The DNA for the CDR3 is TGTGCCAGCAGCATTACCCCAGGGATCGTCAACGAGCAGTACTTC. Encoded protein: CASSITPGIVNEQYF.

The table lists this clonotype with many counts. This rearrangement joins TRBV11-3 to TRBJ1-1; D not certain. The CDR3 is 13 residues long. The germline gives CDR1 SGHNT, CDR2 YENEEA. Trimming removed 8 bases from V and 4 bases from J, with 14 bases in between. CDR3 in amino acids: CASGKGGGTEAFF. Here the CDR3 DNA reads TGTGCCAGCGGGAAGGGCGGCGGCACTGAAGCTTTCTTT.

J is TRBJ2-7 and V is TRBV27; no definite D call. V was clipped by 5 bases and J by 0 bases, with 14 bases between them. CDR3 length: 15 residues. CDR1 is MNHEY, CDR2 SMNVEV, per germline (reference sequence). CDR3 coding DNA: TGTGCCAGCAGTAATATCCCGGCGAGCTCCTACGAGCAGTACTTC. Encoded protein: CASSNIPASSYEQYF.

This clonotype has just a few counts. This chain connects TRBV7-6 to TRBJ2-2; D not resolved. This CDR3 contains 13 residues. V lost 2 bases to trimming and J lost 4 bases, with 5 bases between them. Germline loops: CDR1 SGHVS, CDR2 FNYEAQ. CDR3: CASSLPLTGELFF. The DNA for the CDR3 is TGTGCCAGCAGCTTACCCCTCACCGGGGAGCTGTTTTTT.

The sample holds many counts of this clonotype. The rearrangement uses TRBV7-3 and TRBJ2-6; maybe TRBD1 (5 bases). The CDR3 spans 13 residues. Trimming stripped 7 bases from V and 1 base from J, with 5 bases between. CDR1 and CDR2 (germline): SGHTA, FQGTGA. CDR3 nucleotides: TGTGCCAGCAAGGGGTCTGGGGCCAACGTCCTGACTTTC. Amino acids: CASKGSGANVLTF.

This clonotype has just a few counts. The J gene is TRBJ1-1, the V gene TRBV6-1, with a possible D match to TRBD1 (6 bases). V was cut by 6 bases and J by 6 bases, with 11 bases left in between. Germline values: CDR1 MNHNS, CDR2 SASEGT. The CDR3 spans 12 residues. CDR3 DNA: TGTGCCAGCAGGCAGGGGTACTCTGAAGCTTTCTTT. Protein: CASRQGYSEAFF.

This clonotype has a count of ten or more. CDR3: CASSSMASASYEQYF. The CDR3 DNA reads TGTGCCAGCAGCTCCATGGCTAGCGCCTCCTACGAGCAGTACTTC. V gene TRBV7-9 combines with J gene TRBJ2-7; perhaps TRBD2 as D (6 bases). Trimming pared 4 bases from V and 0 bases from J, leaving 13 bases between. The CDR3 is made up of 15 amino acids. The germline V gene encodes CDR1 SEHNR and CDR2 FQNEAQ (reference sequence).

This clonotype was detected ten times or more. The CDR3 nucleotides are TGTGCCAGCCGCCCCTGGGGTCGCAATCAGCCCCAGCATTTT. Its translation is CASRPWGRNQPQHF. The rearrangement uses TRBV5-6 and TRBJ1-5; D uncertain. Germline CDR1 is SGHDT and CDR2 is YYEEEE. Trimming removed 7 bases at V and 2 bases at J, with 13 bases between. This CDR3 region has 14 residues.